This T cell receptor beta chain came from a study of blood T cell repertoires in COVID-19. Turning to the study itself: Samples taken during acute and convalescent COVID-19 were collected in the United States, Italy and Spain. PBMCs, B-cell-depleted T cells, or T cells provided the cDNA or gDNA that made up the material.

Trimming removed 5 bases from V and 15 bases from J; junction bases left unmatched: 21. The CDR3 sequence is 17 residues long. Per the germline V gene, CDR1 is SGHAT and CDR2 is FQNNGV. Assay: immunoSEQ multiplex PCR; the TCRdb copy retains only in-frame clones and omits some. The repertoire consists of 90,000 to 150,000 clones, with around nine tenths occurring once and the leading ten covering 0.88%. Sequencing input: peripheral blood. The clonotype originates from a woman in her forties or fifties with active or convalescent COVID-19. The chain carries TRBV11-2 and TRBJ2-1, with 11 nucleotides matching TRBD2. Here the CDR3 reads CASSTLPGLAEMSAPFF. The CDR3 DNA reads as TGTGCCAGCAGCACATTACCGGGACTAGCGGAGATGAGCGCGCCGTTCTTC.